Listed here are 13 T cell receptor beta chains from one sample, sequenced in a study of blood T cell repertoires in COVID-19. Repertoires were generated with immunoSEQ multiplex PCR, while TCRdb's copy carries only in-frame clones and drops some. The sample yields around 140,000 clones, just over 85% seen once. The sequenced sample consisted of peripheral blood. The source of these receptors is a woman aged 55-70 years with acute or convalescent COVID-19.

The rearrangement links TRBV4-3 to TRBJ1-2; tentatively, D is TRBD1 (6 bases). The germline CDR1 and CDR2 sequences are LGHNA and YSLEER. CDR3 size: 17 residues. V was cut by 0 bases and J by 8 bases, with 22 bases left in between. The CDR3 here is CASSQDWGGVRPLGYTF. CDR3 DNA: TGCGCCAGCAGCCAAGATTGGGGGGGCGTCCGGCCTTTAGGCTACACCTTC.

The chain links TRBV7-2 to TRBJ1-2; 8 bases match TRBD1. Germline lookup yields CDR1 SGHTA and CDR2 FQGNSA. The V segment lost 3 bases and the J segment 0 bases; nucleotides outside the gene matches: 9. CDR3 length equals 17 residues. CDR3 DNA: TGTGCCAGCAGCTTTCGTTCTCGGACAGGGCCTAACTATGGCTACACCTTC. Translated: CASSFRSRTGPNYGYTF.

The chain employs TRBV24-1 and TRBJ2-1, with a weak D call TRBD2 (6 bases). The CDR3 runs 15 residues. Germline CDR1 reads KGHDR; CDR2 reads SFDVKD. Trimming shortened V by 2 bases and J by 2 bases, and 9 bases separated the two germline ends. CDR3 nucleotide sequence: TGTGCCACCAGTGATTATACGGGGGCCTACAATGAGCAGTTCTTC. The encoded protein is CATSDYTGAYNEQFF.

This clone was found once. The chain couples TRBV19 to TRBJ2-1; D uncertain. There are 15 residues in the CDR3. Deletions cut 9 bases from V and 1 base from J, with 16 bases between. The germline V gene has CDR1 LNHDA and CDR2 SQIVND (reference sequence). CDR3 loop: CASSDTIESYNEQFF. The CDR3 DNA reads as TGTGCCAGCTCCGACACCATTGAGTCCTACAATGAGCAGTTCTTC.

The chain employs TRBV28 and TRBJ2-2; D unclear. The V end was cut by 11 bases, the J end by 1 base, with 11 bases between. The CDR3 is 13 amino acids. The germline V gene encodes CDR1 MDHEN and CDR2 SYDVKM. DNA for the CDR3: TGTGCCTCCTTGCCAGGGAACACCGGGGAGCTGTTTTTT. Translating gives CASLPGNTGELFF.

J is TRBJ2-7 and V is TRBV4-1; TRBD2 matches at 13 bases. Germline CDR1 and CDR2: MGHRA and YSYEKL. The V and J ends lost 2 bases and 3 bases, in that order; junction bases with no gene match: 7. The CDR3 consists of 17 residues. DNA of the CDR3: TGCGCCAGCAGCCAAAACGCCCGGACTAGCGGGGGCTACGAGCAGTACTTC. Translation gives CASSQNARTSGGYEQYF.

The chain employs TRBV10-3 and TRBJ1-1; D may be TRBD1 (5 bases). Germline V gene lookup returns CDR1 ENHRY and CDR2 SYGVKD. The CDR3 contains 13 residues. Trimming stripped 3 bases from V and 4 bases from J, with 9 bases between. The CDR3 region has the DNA TGTGCCATCAGTGACCAGGGCGGCACTGAAGCTTTCTTT. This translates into CAISDQGGTEAFF.

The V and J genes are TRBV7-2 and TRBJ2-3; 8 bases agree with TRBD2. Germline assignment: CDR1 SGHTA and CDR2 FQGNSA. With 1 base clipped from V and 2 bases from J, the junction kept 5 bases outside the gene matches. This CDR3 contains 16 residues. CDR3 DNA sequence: TGTGCCAGCAGCTTAGGACCTAGCGGGCTCACAGATACGCAGTATTTT. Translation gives CASSLGPSGLTDTQYF.

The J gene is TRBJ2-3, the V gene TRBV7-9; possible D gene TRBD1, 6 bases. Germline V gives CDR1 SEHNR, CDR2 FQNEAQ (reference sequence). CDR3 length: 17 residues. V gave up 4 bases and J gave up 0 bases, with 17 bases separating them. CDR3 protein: CASSSTLTGESTDTQYF. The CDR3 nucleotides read TGTGCCAGCAGCTCAACCCTGACAGGAGAGAGCACAGATACGCAGTATTTT.

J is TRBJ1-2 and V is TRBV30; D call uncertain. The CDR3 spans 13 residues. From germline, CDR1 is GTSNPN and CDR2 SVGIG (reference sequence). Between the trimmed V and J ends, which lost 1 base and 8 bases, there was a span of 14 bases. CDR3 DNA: TGTGCCTGGAGTGCGGCGCGGATCGGGGGCTACACCTTC. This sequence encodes CAWSAARIGGYTF.

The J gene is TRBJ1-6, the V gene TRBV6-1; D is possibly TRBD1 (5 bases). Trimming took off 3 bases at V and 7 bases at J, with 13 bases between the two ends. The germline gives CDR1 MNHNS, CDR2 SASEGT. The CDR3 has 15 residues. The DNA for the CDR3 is TGTGCCAGCAGTGAGGCGGGGGTGTACAATTCACCCCTCCACTTT. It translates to CASSEAGVYNSPLHF.

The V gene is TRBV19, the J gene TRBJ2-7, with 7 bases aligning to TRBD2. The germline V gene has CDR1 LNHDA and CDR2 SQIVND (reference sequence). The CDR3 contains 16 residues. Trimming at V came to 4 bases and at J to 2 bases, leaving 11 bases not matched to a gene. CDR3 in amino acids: CASSRTLAANPYEQYF. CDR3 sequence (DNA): TGTGCCAGTAGTAGAACTCTAGCGGCTAACCCCTACGAGCAGTACTTC.

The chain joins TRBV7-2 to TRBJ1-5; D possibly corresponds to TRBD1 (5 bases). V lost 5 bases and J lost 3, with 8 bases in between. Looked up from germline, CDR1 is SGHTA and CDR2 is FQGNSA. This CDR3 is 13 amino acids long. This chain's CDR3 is CASSPRVNQPQHF. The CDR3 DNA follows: TGTGCCAGCAGCCCCAGGGTCAATCAGCCCCAGCATTTT.